This is a list of T cell receptor beta chains from one sample in a study of human T cells and chemical hapten exposure. MiXCR was run by TCRdb on the RACE reads, yielding one entry per CDR3 protein. The sample shows roughly 100,000 distinct CDR3 sequences, 34% of them seen only once. This specimen consisted of whole blood, obtained in connection with sensitization to the hapten diphenylcyclopropenone (DPC). Receptors were obtained from a man aged 35-49 years with alopecia areata. Some clones in this sample may be carry-over from other donors' samples. CDR3s leave out the opening cysteine and the closing phenylalanine or tryptophan. The order of the fields is V gene, J gene, CDR3 protein.

TRBV5-1	TRBJ1-2	ASSLGQYYGYT
TRBV6-2/TRBV6-3	TRBJ2-3	ASSSGTSGITDTQY
TRBV18	TRBJ2-5	ASSPTGAGETQY
TRBV20-1	TRBJ2-1	SGIAGGRYNEQF
TRBV11-3	TRBJ2-2	ASSSLTFGGELF
TRBV20-1	TRBJ2-7	SARDLAGGTYEQY
TRBV5-1	TRBJ2-3	ASSVSGRYADTQY
TRBV3-1	TRBJ1-1	ASSQMGRNTEAF
TRBV28	TRBJ2-7	ASSPLRYEQY
TRBV20-1	TRBJ2-2	SARGWGLAGGTGELF
TRBV3-1	TRBJ2-5	ASSQDGETQY
TRBV28	TRBJ1-4	ASSFDRAIMKLF
TRBV7-2	TRBJ2-1	ASSLAASDTVGSYNEQF
TRBV12-3/TRBV12-4	TRBJ1-1	ASRKTGSTEAF
TRBV5-6	TRBJ2-1	ASSSTMTSYNEQF
TRBV9	TRBJ1-1	ASSVLASETEAF
TRBV14	TRBJ1-1	ASSSRPYWGTEAF
TRBV7-2	TRBJ2-1	ASSFKGSPHWF
TRBV27	TRBJ2-7	ASSLNRFEQY
TRBV5-1	TRBJ2-3	ASSLDQGSESTDTQY
TRBV7-9	TRBJ2-5	ASSLTQERETQY
TRBV20-1	TRBJ1-5	SARTVLVNQPQH
TRBV12-3/TRBV12-4	TRBJ1-2	ASSVLGQGYGYT
TRBV27	TRBJ1-4	ASSLSNSVYEKLF
TRBV29-1	TRBJ2-1	SVPGPQGPLSYNEQF
TRBV20-1	TRBJ1-5	SAGQGRGQPQH
TRBV4-1	TRBJ2-3	ASAPSTDTQY
TRBV10-3	TRBJ2-5	AISVYGLAGAKETQY
TRBV6-5	TRBJ1-2	ASSPLTGGHYGYT
TRBV29-1	TRBJ2-3	SVYLFWRGRTDTQY
TRBV7-2	TRBJ2-6	ASSFGLAGISGANVLT
TRBV9	TRBJ2-3	ASSVADRAGTQY
TRBV28	TRBJ2-6	ASSLPPGSGANVLT
TRBV7-9	TRBJ2-2	ASGELF
TRBV4-1	TRBJ1-5	ASSQDRAGNQPQH
TRBV6-2/TRBV6-3	TRBJ2-1	ASSFGQEQF
TRBV28	TRBJ2-5	ASSLPGAKTQY